The clone carrying this T cell receptor (beta chain) came up a few times. Antigen unknown. The sample belongs to a study of cytomegalovirus exposure and HLA in healthy donors. Background on the study: A prior analysis found fewer than 120 million unique TCR beta sequences from 150 million to 200 million T cells. Most donors, 81% of over 350 genotyped, fell in the Caucasian-associated ancestry cluster. Around 80 million unique TCR sequences came from HLA-typed donors in an early release.

13 Jbeta primers and 60 Vbeta primers were used for the PCR. TCRdb's copy holds only in-frame clones and misses some; the assay was immunoSEQ multiplex PCR. The sample lists about 150,000 clones, more than 70% occurring once. The CDR3 extends over 16 amino acids. V was pared by 0 bases and J by 2 bases, with 14 bases between. Germline lookup yields CDR1 LGHNA and CDR2 YNFKEQ. Regarding the study as a whole: Among the sequence variants, a highly shared cluster was likely an artifact of sequencing.

The TCR sequence derives from a young man in good health and CMV-seropositive. Material: PBMCs. This chain joins TRBV4-2 and TRBJ2-7; D may be TRBD1 (7 bases). CDR3 nucleotides: TGTGCCAGCAGCCAAGAGGCGGGACAGACCACCTACGAGCAGTACTTC. Its protein product is CASSQEAGQTTYEQYF.